The source of this T cell receptor beta chain is a study of regulatory T cells in long-lasting Graves disease. Time point indicated: persistent/refractory GD, antithyroid drugs over 5 years with positive TRAb. The TCR library was prepared using RNA isolated from PBMCs. For TCR beta, libraries came from iRepertoire HTBI primers and Arm-PCR of CDR3 regions. TCRdb processed the multiplex PCR reads anew with MiXCR; each CDR3 protein has one entry. The sample consists of about 430,000 distinct CDR3 sequences, around 20% of them appearing once. Deletions cut 7 bases from V and 4 bases from J, with 8 bases between. This CDR3 region has 12 residues. The germline gives CDR1 SQVTM, CDR2 ANQGSEA.

The chain is built from TRBV29-1 and TRBJ2-6, with no clear D. The source of this sequence is a female donor with Graves disease. This specimen was peripheral blood mononuclear cells (PBMCs), taken when the disease was refractory, from a patient treated with antithyroid drugs. The CDR3 sequence is CSAETGANVLTF. DNA of the CDR3: TGCAGCGCCGAAACAGGGGCCAACGTCCTGACTTTC.